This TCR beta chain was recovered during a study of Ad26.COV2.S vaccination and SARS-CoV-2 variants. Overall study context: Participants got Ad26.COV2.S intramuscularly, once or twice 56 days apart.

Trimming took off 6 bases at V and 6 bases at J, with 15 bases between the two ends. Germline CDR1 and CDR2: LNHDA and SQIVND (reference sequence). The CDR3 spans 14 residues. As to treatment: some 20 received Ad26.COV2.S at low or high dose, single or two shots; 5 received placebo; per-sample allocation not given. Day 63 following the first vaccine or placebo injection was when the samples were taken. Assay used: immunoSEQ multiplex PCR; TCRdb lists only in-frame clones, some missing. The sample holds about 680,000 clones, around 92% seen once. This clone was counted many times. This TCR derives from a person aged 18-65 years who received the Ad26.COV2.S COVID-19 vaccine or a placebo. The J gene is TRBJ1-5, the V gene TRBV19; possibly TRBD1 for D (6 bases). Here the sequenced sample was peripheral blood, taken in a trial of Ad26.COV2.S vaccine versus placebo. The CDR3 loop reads CASSIQGPRQPQHF. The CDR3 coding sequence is TGTGCCAGTAGCATACAGGGCCCACGTCAGCCCCAGCATTTT.